The 13 T cell receptor beta chains given below trace back to one sample, sequenced in a study of shared clonotypes between healthy human individuals. Profiled with immunoSEQ multiplex PCR; TCRdb holds only in-frame clones, not every one. The sample shows around 450,000 clones, 75% to 85% of them seen only once. Sequencing input: PBMCs. These receptors were collected from a woman aged 40 to 50 in good health. Some clones in this sample may be carry-over from other donors' samples.

The gene calls are TRBV30 and TRBJ2-7; D unclear. Looked up from germline, CDR1 is GTSNPN and CDR2 is SVGIG (reference sequence). The CDR3 consists of 11 residues. CDR3 bases: TGTGCTTTAAGAGACTCCTACGAGCAGTACTTC. This translates into CALRDSYEQYF.

The CDR3 loop is CASSPSGLYEQYF. Written as DNA, the CDR3 is TGCGCCAGCAGTCCGTCAGGCCTCTACGAGCAGTACTTC. The J gene is TRBJ2-7, the V gene TRBV10-1, with unresolved D. Germline loops: CDR1 WNHNN, CDR2 SYGVQD (reference sequence). V was clipped by 5 bases and J by 3 bases, with 11 bases between them. CDR3 length: 13 amino acids.

The chain carries TRBV15 and TRBJ2-1; TRBD2 might be the D (5 bases). Germline lookup yields CDR1 LNHNV and CDR2 YYDKDF (reference sequence). This CDR3 spans 14 amino acids. V lost 3 bases and J lost 4, with 10 bases in between. The CDR3: CATSSLAGYNEQFF. CDR3 coding DNA: TGTGCCACCAGCAGTCTAGCCGGGTACAATGAGCAGTTCTTC.

This sequence joins TRBV4-1 and TRBJ1-2; D is perhaps TRBD1 (5 bases). V was clipped by 3 bases and J by 8 bases, with 13 bases between them. Per germline, CDR1 MGHRA and CDR2 YSYEKL. The length of the CDR3 is 13 residues. DNA of the CDR3: TGCGCCAGCAGCCACCGGGACGGTAAGGGCTACACCTTC. The encoded protein is CASSHRDGKGYTF.

This clone has a handful of counts. This chain connects TRBV4-2 to TRBJ2-5; TRBD2 matches at 7 bases. The length of the CDR3 is 16 residues. J lost 4 bases, V lost 0 bases, and 8 bases had no gene match. The germline CDR1 and CDR2 sequences are LGHNA and YNFKEQ. CDR3 residues: CASSQEGGGPAETQYF. The CDR3 region has the DNA TGTGCCAGCAGCCAAGAGGGGGGAGGGCCAGCAGAGACCCAGTACTTC.

The chain combines TRBV21-1 with TRBJ2-3; the listed D gene, TRBD2, was not tested against the DNA. TRBV21-1 is annotated as a pseudogene. The CDR3 extends over 17 amino acids. The CDR3 DNA follows: TGTGCCAGCAGCGAGCCGGGACTAGGGAGGGACACAGATACGCAGTATTTT. Protein sequence: CASSEPGLGRDTDTQYF.

This clone is a singleton in its sample. The genes are TRBV18 and TRBJ1-1; TRBD1 matches at 7 bases. CDR3 length: 13 amino acids. Germline V gene sequence: CDR1 KGHSH, CDR2 LQKENI. J gave up 6 bases and V 0 bases, and 1 base lay outside the gene matches. CDR3 in DNA: TGTGCCAGCTCACCACCCACAGGGGCTGAAGCTTTCTTT. It codes for CASSPPTGAEAFF.

As regards this clone: The junction departs from germline at one end; a sequencing error may be responsible. V and J are TRBV4-2 and TRBJ2-1, with D perhaps matching TRBD1 (5 bases). This CDR3 is built from 17 residues. Germline CDR1 is LGHNA and CDR2 is YNFKEQ. Here the CDR3 DNA reads TGTGCTAGCAGCCCGGACACCGGGTCCATTGGTGGCAATGAGCAGTTCTTC. As protein: CASSPDTGSIGGNEQFF.

V gene TRBV5-4 combines with J gene TRBJ2-7, with 7 bases that match TRBD2. Germline CDR1 and CDR2: SGHNT and YYREEE (reference sequence). The V gene end was trimmed by 3 bases and the J gene end by 0 bases; junction bases not matched to a gene: 6. The CDR3 totals 15 residues. The DNA of the CDR3 is TGTGCCAGCAGCTGGGCGCCTAGCGGCTCCTACGAGCAGTACTTC. It yields the protein CASSWAPSGSYEQYF. Based on the CDR3 plus reference TRBV5-4 and TRBJ2-7, the full variable domain is ETGVTQSPTHLIKTRGQQVTLRCSSQSGHNTVSWYQQALGQGPQFIFQYYREEENGRGNFPPRFSGLQFPNYSSELNVNALELDDSALYLCASSWAPSGSYEQYFGPGTRLTVT.

This chain links TRBV7-9 with TRBJ1-2; TRBD1 matches at 9 bases. This CDR3 contains 16 residues. The V segment lost 11 bases and the J segment 6 bases; nucleotides outside the gene matches: 19. Germline CDR1 is SEHNR and CDR2 is FQNEAQ (reference sequence). For the CDR3, the DNA is TGTGCCGTCCCCGGGACAGGGATGCGCAAGACTGATGGCTACACCTTC. Translation gives CAVPGTGMRKTDGYTF.

Only a few counts were recorded for this clone. The rearrangement joins TRBV6-6 to TRBJ2-5; perhaps TRBD1 as D (5 bases). V gave up 11 bases and J gave up 1 base, with 17 bases separating them. The CDR3 totals 14 residues. Per the germline V gene, CDR1 is MNHNY and CDR2 is SVGAGI (reference sequence). DNA of the CDR3: TGTGCCCTCAGTCCCGGCAGGGCCCAAGAGACCCAGTACTTC. Amino acid sequence: CALSPGRAQETQYF.

The rearrangement uses TRBV7-3 and TRBJ2-5, with D possibly called TRBD1 or TRBD2 (5 bases each). CDR3 length: 14 amino acids. The V end was cut by 5 bases, the J end by 1 base, with 11 bases between. Germline V gene sequence: CDR1 SGHTA, CDR2 FQGTGA. The CDR3 nucleotides are TGTGCCAGCAGCCCCGGGGCGAGCCAAGAGACCCAGTACTTC. As protein: CASSPGASQETQYF.

The gene calls are TRBV18 and TRBJ1-4, with 7 bases identical to TRBD1. V lost 3 bases to trimming and J lost 10 bases; unmatched junction nucleotides: 5. The CDR3 is 13 amino acids. The V gene's germline CDR1 is KGHSH and CDR2 LQKENI. As DNA, the CDR3 is TGTGCCAGCTCACCGGTCGGACAGGCAAAACTGTTTTTT. This encodes CASSPVGQAKLFF.